Following are 32 T cell receptor beta chains from one sample sequenced in a study of regulatory T cells in long-lasting Graves disease. Both iRepertoire HTBI primers and Arm-PCR of CDR3 regions were used to build the TCR beta libraries. A single record per CDR3 protein comes from TCRdb applying MiXCR to the multiplex PCR reads. This table has 450,000 or so distinct CDR3 sequences, roughly 23% appearing once. Documented time point: persistent/refractory GD, antithyroid drugs over 5 years with positive TRAb. PBMCs provided the RNA from which the TCR library was made. The specimen was peripheral blood mononuclear cells (PBMCs), collected when the disease was refractory, from a patient treated with antithyroid drugs. The receptors originated from a female donor with Graves disease.

This clonotype was picked up many times. The chain combines TRBV28 with TRBJ2-7; D remains ambiguous. Per the germline V gene, CDR1 is MDHEN and CDR2 is SYDVKM. This CDR3 is built from 11 residues. The germline V and J ends were trimmed by 4 bases and 7 bases, with 8 bases remaining between them. The CDR3, as DNA: TGTGCCAGCAGTTCCGATCGGGAGCAGTACTTC. Protein: CASSSDREQYF. Full variable domain (missing parts from reference TRBV28 and TRBJ2-7): DVKVTQSSRYLVKRTGEKVFLECVQDMDHENMFWYRQDPGLGLRLIYFSYDVKMKEKGDIPEGYSVSREKKERFSLILESASTNQTSMYLCASSSDREQYFGPGTRLTVT.

In its sample, this clonotype was seen a few times. The gene calls are TRBV12-3 or TRBV12-4 and TRBJ2-3, with TRBD2 identical over 11 bases. This CDR3 comprises 15 residues. Trimming at V came to 6 bases and at J to 1 base, leaving 3 bases not matched to a gene. The CDR3 DNA reads TGTGCCAGCAGCACTAGCGGGGGTCGCACAGATACGCAGTATTTT. It codes for CASSTSGGRTDTQYF.

This clonotype was recorded at least ten times. V gene TRBV7-6 combines with J gene TRBJ1-2; D ambiguous. The CDR3 sequence is 13 residues long. Between the trimmed V and J ends, which lost 5 bases and 4 bases, there was a span of 11 bases. Per the germline V gene, CDR1 is SGHVS and CDR2 is FNYEAQ. The CDR3 DNA reads TGTGCCAGCAGCCTAGACGGACTCTATGGCTACACCTTC. Translating it yields CASSLDGLYGYTF.

On this clonotype: One base separates it from a far larger clone, so it is likely a read error. The chain is built from TRBV7-2 and TRBJ1-6; no definite D call. CDR1 is SGHTA and CDR2 is FQGNSA in the germline V gene. The CDR3 extends over 11 amino acids. CDR3 bases: TGTGCCGGCAGCCTCAATTCACCCCTCCACTTT. This translates into CAGSLNSPLHF. The complete variable domain, with remaining parts taken from reference TRBV7-2 and TRBJ1-6, reads GAGVSQSPSNKVTEKGKDVELRCDPISGHTALYWYRQSLGQGLEFLIYFQGNSAPDKSGLPSDRFSAERTGGSVSTLTIQRTQQEDSAVYLCAGSLNSPLHFGNGTRLTVT.

This clonotype has at least ten counts. The V and J genes are TRBV28 and TRBJ2-2; 10 bases are a match to TRBD2. CDR3 length: 14 residues. V was pared by 6 bases and J by 6 bases, with 4 bases of the junction left unmatched. Germline V CDR1 and CDR2: MDHEN, SYDVKM. The CDR3: CASSPSGGAGELFF. In nucleotides, the CDR3 is TGTGCCAGCAGCCCCAGCGGGGGGGCCGGGGAGCTGTTTTTT.

The genes are TRBV6-1 and TRBJ1-6; 8 bases are a match to TRBD1. J was trimmed by 8 bases and V by 6 bases; bases with no gene match: 9. The CDR3 is 15 amino acids. Germline CDR1 reads MNHNS; CDR2 reads SASEGT. The CDR3 here is CASSKGQGRHSPLHF. CDR3 coding DNA: TGTGCCAGCAGCAAAGGACAGGGTCGACATTCACCCCTCCACTTT.

This rearrangement joins TRBV6-1 to TRBJ2-7; 10 bases map to TRBD1. The germline gives CDR1 MNHNS, CDR2 SASEGT. V gave up 6 bases and J gave up 3 bases; unmatched junction bases: 8. The CDR3 runs to 15 residues. This CDR3 is CASSKGTGAFYEQYF. CDR3 bases: TGTGCCAGCAGCAAAGGGACAGGGGCCTTCTACGAGCAGTACTTC.

In its sample, this clonotype was seen a few times. The rearrangement links TRBV6-1 to TRBJ2-7, with unresolved D. This CDR3 spans 13 amino acids. The germline V gene has CDR1 MNHNS and CDR2 SASEGT. Trimming took off 4 bases at V and 7 bases at J, with 14 bases between the two ends. The CDR3 loop is CASSAVELREQYF. The CDR3 nucleotides are TGTGCCAGCAGTGCAGTAGAATTAAGGGAGCAGTACTTC.

The genes are TRBV20-1 and TRBJ2-5, with 7 bases lining up with TRBD2. The J segment lost 1 base and the V segment lost 3 bases, leaving 8 bases of the junction unmatched. The CDR3 has 15 amino acids. The V gene's germline CDR1 is DFQATT and CDR2 SNEGSKA (reference sequence). This CDR3 reads CSASLAGRFQETQYF. The CDR3 DNA reads TGCAGTGCTAGTTTAGCGGGCCGATTCCAAGAGACCCAGTACTTC.

Only one count was recorded for this clonotype. The rearrangement joins TRBV28 to TRBJ2-7, with TRBD2 matching over 13 bases. The V gene end was trimmed by 6 bases and the J gene end by 12 bases; junction bases not matched to a gene: 11. The length of the CDR3 is 14 residues. Germline assignment: CDR1 MDHEN and CDR2 SYDVKM. The CDR3 protein is CASSPPGLAGDLYF. CDR3 nucleotides: TGTGCCAGCAGCCCTCCCGGACTAGCGGGGGATCTGTACTTC.

As DNA, the CDR3 is TGCGCCAGCAGCTTGAGAGGTCCGGGCAGGGAAGCTTTCTTT. Protein sequence: CASSLRGPGREAFF. The chain uses TRBV5-1 and TRBJ1-1; D gene ambiguous. Per germline, CDR1 SGHRS and CDR2 YFSETQ. V dropped 1 base and J dropped 8 bases, with 15 bases sitting between them. The CDR3 runs to 14 residues. The full variable domain, rest sourced from reference TRBV5-1 and TRBJ1-1, is KAGVTQTPRYLIKTRGQQVTLSCSPISGHRSVSWYQQTPGQGLQFLFEYFSETQRNKGNFPGRFSGRQFSNSRSEMNVSTLELGDSALYLCASSLRGPGREAFFGQGTRLTVV.

The J gene is TRBJ1-5, the V gene TRBV9; D gene unclear. The CDR3 loop spans 14 amino acids. Germline V gene sequence: CDR1 SGDLS, CDR2 YYNGEE. Trimming took off 3 bases at V and 7 bases at J, with 14 bases between the two ends. CDR3 nucleotides: TGTGCCAGCAGCGCAGGCCAGGCCACACAGCCCCAGCATTTT. It translates to CASSAGQATQPQHF.

This CDR3 is CSAKDRRANQPQHF. DNA of the CDR3: TGCAGTGCTAAAGACAGGAGAGCTAATCAGCCCCAGCATTTT. V usage is TRBV20-1 and J usage is TRBJ1-5, with D possibly matching TRBD1 (6 bases). The CDR3 loop spans 14 amino acids. The V end lost 4 bases, the J end lost 4 bases, and 14 bases lay between the germline ends. Germline V lookup: CDR1 DFQATT, CDR2 SNEGSKA (reference sequence).

Here the CDR3 reads CSARAETQYF. The CDR3 coding sequence is TGCAGTGCTAGAGCAGAGACCCAGTACTTC. The genes are TRBV20-1 and TRBJ2-5; D not certain. CDR1 is DFQATT and CDR2 is SNEGSKA in the germline V gene (reference sequence). Between the trimmed V and J ends, which lost 1 base and 4 bases, there was a span of 1 base. The CDR3 length is 10 residues.

This clonotype showed up many times. The CDR3, as DNA: TGTGCCAGCAGGGCGGCCGACGAGCAGTACTTC. Protein: CASRAADEQYF. The rearrangement links TRBV2 to TRBJ2-7, with no clear D. CDR1 is SNHLY, CDR2 FYNNEI, per germline. V was trimmed by 6 bases and J by 5 bases, leaving 8 bases between them. The CDR3 has 11 amino acids.

In its sample, this clonotype was seen many times. V usage is TRBV2 and J usage is TRBJ1-2; D gene ambiguous. Germline V CDR1 and CDR2: SNHLY, FYNNEI. The CDR3 is made up of 14 amino acids. V was cut by 5 bases and J by 6 bases, with 16 bases left in between. CDR3 nucleotide sequence: TGTGCCAGCAGTACCCGCCCGGGAGTTGATGGCTACACCTTC. This encodes CASSTRPGVDGYTF.

This clonotype was seen repeatedly, ten times or more. The rearrangement joins TRBV20-1 to TRBJ2-2; no reliable D call. This CDR3 has 13 amino acids. Germline lookup yields CDR1 DFQATT and CDR2 SNEGSKA (reference sequence). V lost 6 bases to trimming and J lost 1 base, with 9 bases between them. The CDR3 region has the DNA TGCAGTGCGTACCTCAAGAACACCGGGGAGCTGTTTTTT. As protein: CSAYLKNTGELFF.

Comments on this clonotype: A clone one base away is much larger, so this may be a read error. The genes are TRBV11-3 and TRBJ2-7; D not certain. The CDR3 extends over 12 amino acids. Germline V gene sequence: CDR1 SGHNT, CDR2 YENEEA. The chain's CDR3 is CVSSLAEYEQYF. CDR3 DNA sequence: TGTGTCAGCAGCTTGGCGGAATACGAGCAGTACTTC.

V is TRBV24-1 and J is TRBJ2-2, with 7 bases identical to TRBD2. V trimming: 0 bases; J trimming: 2 bases; junction bases outside the gene matches: 5. Germline-derived CDR1 and CDR2 are KGHDR and SFDVKD. This CDR3 is built from 17 residues. The CDR3 coding sequence is TGTGCCACCAGTGATTTGGAGGGAGGGGCAAACACCGGGGAGCTGTTTTTT. This codes for CATSDLEGGANTGELFF.

Written as DNA, the CDR3 is TGTGCCAGCAGCTTAGAAGTAGGGGGCGGCGAGCAGTACTTC. It encodes CASSLEVGGGEQYF. The rearrangement uses TRBV7-6 and TRBJ2-7, with TRBD1 matching 7 bases. The ends lost 1 base at V and 6 bases at J; junction bases unmatched: 6. The germline V gene has CDR1 SGHVS and CDR2 FNYEAQ. This CDR3 has 14 amino acids.

The chain carries TRBV5-1 and TRBJ1-4, with unresolved D. V lost 0 bases to trimming and J lost 5 bases, with 5 bases between them. The CDR3 covers 13 residues. The germline CDR1 and CDR2 sequences are SGHRS and YFSETQ. The DNA of the CDR3 is TGCGCCAGCAGCTTGGTGGAGAATGAAAAACTGTTTTTT. This sequence encodes CASSLVENEKLFF.

The chain links TRBV27 to TRBJ2-1; the match to TRBD2 covers 9 bases. Germline V gene lookup returns CDR1 MNHEY and CDR2 SMNVEV (reference sequence). This CDR3 comprises 16 residues. The junction had 11 bases not matched to a gene; V was cut back by 7 bases and J by 4 bases. The CDR3 coding sequence is TGTGCCAGCACCAATACTCAGACTAGCGGTTACAATGAGCAGTTCTTC. It yields the protein CASTNTQTSGYNEQFF.

V is TRBV5-1 and J is TRBJ1-6; tentatively, D is TRBD1 (5 bases). Germline values: CDR1 SGHRS, CDR2 YFSETQ. This CDR3 comprises 16 residues. V lost 2 bases to trimming and J lost 5 bases, with 14 bases between them. The CDR3 DNA reads TGCGCCAGCAGCTTTGCAGGGACCACTAATAATTCACCCCTCCACTTT. Residues: CASSFAGTTNNSPLHF.

This clonotype was seen at least ten times. The genes are TRBV3-1 and TRBJ1-5; weak D call: TRBD1 (5 bases). This CDR3 comprises 14 residues. V was pared by 3 bases and J by 1 base, with 7 bases between. Germline V gene lookup returns CDR1 LGHDT and CDR2 YNNKEL (reference sequence). The CDR3 protein is CASSQEGSNQPQHF. The CDR3 DNA follows: TGTGCCAGCAGCCAGGAGGGGAGCAATCAGCCCCAGCATTTT. The full variable domain, completed using reference TRBV3-1 and TRBJ1-5, is DTAVSQTPKYLVTQMGNDKSIKCEQNLGHDTMYWYKQDSKKFLKIMFSYNNKELIINETVPNRFSPKSPDKAHLNLHINSLELGDSAVYFCASSQEGSNQPQHFGDGTRLSIL.

This clonotype was recorded at least ten times. The rearrangement joins TRBV5-5 to TRBJ1-4; D gene unclear. CDR1 is SGHKS and CDR2 is YYEKEE in the germline V gene (reference sequence). The CDR3 totals 16 residues. Trimming removed 1 base from V and 7 bases from J, with 17 bases in between. The CDR3 protein is CASSLTRRSDLEKLFF. The CDR3 DNA follows: TGTGCCAGCAGCTTGACTCGTCGATCGGACCTTGAAAAACTGTTTTTT.

This clonotype was observed at least ten times. The chain links TRBV7-2 to TRBJ1-1, with 7 bases fitting TRBD1. The CDR3 consists of 13 residues. Germline V gene data show CDR1 as SGHTA and CDR2 as FQGNSA. V was pared by 0 bases and J by 7 bases, with 2 bases of the junction left unmatched. The CDR3 here is CASSLAGGREAFF. CDR3 DNA: TGTGCCAGCAGCTTAGCAGGGGGCCGTGAAGCTTTCTTT.

Ten or more counts support this clonotype. This rearrangement joins TRBV11-2 to TRBJ2-7; the D gene is possibly TRBD1 (7 bases). The germline V gene encodes CDR1 SGHAT and CDR2 FQNNGV. The CDR3 consists of 15 residues. V gave up 5 bases and J gave up 6 bases, with 20 bases separating them. CDR3 bases: TGTGCCAGCAGCCTTCAGGGGGGACTCCTTGGCGAGCAGTACTTC. Translated: CASSLQGGLLGEQYF.

This clonotype was observed a handful of times. The chain recombines TRBV7-2 with TRBJ2-7; 8 nucleotides match TRBD2. The germline gives CDR1 SGHTA, CDR2 FQGNSA. The V segment lost 4 bases and the J segment 0 bases; nucleotides outside the gene matches: 5. This CDR3 has 15 residues. The CDR3 spells CASSSPTSVSYEQYF. CDR3 DNA: TGTGCCAGCAGCTCACCGACTAGCGTCTCCTACGAGCAGTACTTC.

This clonotype was recorded at least ten times. The rearrangement joins TRBV6-1 to TRBJ2-2; D might be TRBD2 (5 bases). The CDR3 totals 12 residues. V was pared by 6 bases and J by 6 bases, with 8 bases between. CDR1 MNHNS and CDR2 SASEGT come from the germline V gene. CDR3 DNA: TGTGCCAGCAGGAGGGAGTCCGGGGAGCTGTTTTTT. As protein: CASRRESGELFF.

This clonotype was counted only a few times. The chain links TRBV10-2 to TRBJ1-2; 8 nucleotides match TRBD1. Germline-derived CDR1 and CDR2 are WSHSY and SAAADI. This CDR3 region has 13 residues. The junction had 4 bases not matched to a gene; V was cut back by 2 bases and J by 8 bases. CDR3 sequence: CASSETGGGGYTF. Written as DNA, the CDR3 is TGCGCCAGCAGTGAGACAGGGGGTGGCGGCTACACCTTC.

This clonotype was picked up many times. This CDR3 is CASSFEQGADFTHTF. The CDR3 bases are TGTGCCAGCAGCTTTGAACAGGGGGCGGATTTTACCCACACCTTC. The rearrangement links TRBV7-8 to TRBJ1-2; 9 positions agree with TRBD1. Unmatched junction bases numbered 14, after V lost 3 bases and J lost 12 bases. The CDR3 sequence is 15 residues long. Looked up from germline, CDR1 is SGHVS and CDR2 is FQNEAQ.

This clonotype has only a few counts. The rearrangement uses TRBV24-1 and TRBJ1-5, with a tentative D call TRBD1 (5 bases). The CDR3 length is 14 residues. Germline lookup yields CDR1 KGHDR and CDR2 SFDVKD. Trimming shortened V by 9 bases and J by 1 base, and 12 bases separated the two germline ends. The CDR3, as DNA: TGTGCCACCTCGGCCGGGGGAAGCAATCAGCCCCAGCATTTT. Translating it yields CATSAGGSNQPQHF.